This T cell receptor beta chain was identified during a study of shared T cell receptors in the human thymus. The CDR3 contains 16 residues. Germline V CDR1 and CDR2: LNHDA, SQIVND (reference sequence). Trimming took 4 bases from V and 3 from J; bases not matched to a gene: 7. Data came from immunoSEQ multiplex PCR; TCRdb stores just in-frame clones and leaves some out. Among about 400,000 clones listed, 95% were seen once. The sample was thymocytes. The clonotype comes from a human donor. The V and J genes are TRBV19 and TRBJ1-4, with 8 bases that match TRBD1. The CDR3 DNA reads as TGTGCCAGTAGTACTAACCCGGACAGGGCTAATGAAAAACTGTTTTTT. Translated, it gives CASSTNPDRANEKLFF.